This T cell receptor (beta chain) stems from a study of blood T cell repertoires in COVID-19. Data came from immunoSEQ multiplex PCR; TCRdb stores just in-frame clones and leaves some out. The sample contains roughly 140,000 clones, over 75% of which appear only once. The CDR3 length is 13 residues. Germline CDR1 reads SGHTA; CDR2 reads FQGTGA. J lost 9 bases, V lost 5 bases, and 5 bases had no gene match. The material sequenced was peripheral blood. V usage is TRBV7-3 and J usage is TRBJ2-7, with 12 bases matching TRBD2. The receptor was derived from an older woman with active COVID-19. The CDR3, as DNA: TGTGCCAGCAGCCCGGGACTAGCGGGCTCGCAGTACTTC. Translating it yields CASSPGLAGSQYF.